This TCR beta chain was captured by sequencing in a study of blood T cell repertoires in COVID-19. About the research overall: The study drew acute and convalescent COVID-19 samples from the United States, Italy and Spain. The analysed material was cDNA or gDNA that came from T cells, B-cell-depleted T cells, or PBMCs.

As handled by the study authors: Estimated nucleated cell counts came from reference gene primer amplification. The data were produced by immunoSEQ multiplex PCR, yet TCRdb's version contains in-frame clones alone and is incomplete. V and J calls and clone size follow that table, whereas D and trimming were derived from the DNA. The sample has 40,000 to 50,000 clones, 70% to 90% seen once. CDR3 length: 16 residues. Trimming cost V 1 base and J 9 bases, with 16 bases left between them. Germline V gene lookup returns CDR1 SEHNR and CDR2 FQNEAQ (reference sequence). This TCR derives from a human donor in a cohort sampled during active COVID-19. The donor label of this sample is uncertain. The chain links TRBV7-9 to TRBJ1-6; no reliable D call. The sample taken for sequencing was peripheral blood. CDR3 coding DNA: TGTGCCAGCAGCTTAGGGGATGACGGGGTAGCTTCACCCCTCCACTTT. This codes for CASSLGDDGVASPLHF.